Listed below are T cell receptor beta chains from one sample, sequenced in a study of blood T cell repertoires in COVID-19. The table came from immunoSEQ multiplex PCR; TCRdb's copy has only in-frame clones and leaves some out. Of under 200,000 clones listed, about 86% are singletons. What was sequenced was peripheral blood. All receptors come from a young man with active or convalescent COVID-19. Both conserved end residues are part of each CDR3. A D gene is named only where the DNA matches it firmly. Rows give clone size only sometimes, using once, few, many, or a class for an expanded clone.

CDR3 protein	CDR3 DNA	D gene	clone size	V gene	J gene
CASSPGQGNQPQHF	TGTGCCAGCTCACCGGGACAGGGCAATCAGCCCCAGCATTTT	TRBD1	.	TRBV18	TRBJ1-5
CASSLAGTAQHF	TGTGCCAGCAGCTTGGCGGGAACGGCCCAGCATTTT	.	.	TRBV5-4	TRBJ1-5
CASSEGQGNQPQHF	TGTGCCAGCAGTGAGGGACAGGGGAATCAGCCCCAGCATTTT	TRBD1	.	TRBV6-1	TRBJ1-5
CSVARQGGDTGELFF	TGCAGCGTTGCTCGACAGGGGGGAGACACCGGGGAGCTGTTTTTT	TRBD1	few	TRBV29-1	TRBJ2-2
CASSIDGGGGSTDTQYF	TGTGCCAGTAGTATAGATGGGGGCGGGGGCAGCACAGATACGCAGTATTTT	.	.	TRBV19	TRBJ2-3
CASSVGENYGYTF	TGTGCCAGCAGCGTAGGGGAGAACTATGGCTACACCTTC	.	.	TRBV9	TRBJ1-2
CASSLRGTSGRNEQYF	TGTGCCAGCAGCCTCAGGGGGACTAGCGGGAGGAACGAGCAGTACTTC	TRBD2	.	TRBV5-6	TRBJ2-7
CATSRESGGYTEAFF	TGTGCCACCAGCAGGGAATCGGGGGGGTACACTGAAGCTTTCTTT	.	.	TRBV15	TRBJ1-1
CASSARDGGGNQPQHF	TGTGCCAGCAGCGCCCGGGACGGGGGAGGCAATCAGCCCCAGCATTTT	.	.	TRBV7-9	TRBJ1-5
CASSQEIRLSGGNSPLHF	TGCGCCAGCAGCCAAGAGATTCGACTCTCGGGAGGGAATTCACCCCTCCACTTT	.	.	TRBV4-1	TRBJ1-6
CASSQEVLAGYYNEQFF	TGTGCCAGCAGCCAAGAGGTACTAGCGGGCTACTACAATGAGCAGTTCTTC	TRBD2	once	TRBV3-1/TRBV3-2	TRBJ2-1
CASSPGTDRGEAFF	TGTGCCAGCTCACCCGGAACGGACAGGGGTGAAGCTTTCTTT	TRBD1	.	TRBV18	TRBJ1-1
CASSLTGANVLTF	TGTGCCAGCAGTCTTACTGGGGCCAACGTCCTGACTTTC	.	.	TRBV5-6	TRBJ2-6
CASSDRVSTEAFF	TGTGCCAGCAGTGACAGGGTTAGCACTGAAGCTTTCTTT	.	.	TRBV6-1	TRBJ1-1
CASSFRTGGDQHAYF	TGTGCCAGCAGCTTCCGAACAGGGGGGGATCAGCACGCGTACTTC	.	.	TRBV5-6	TRBJ2-7
CASSPARSNQPQHF	TGTGCCAGCTCACCCGCCAGATCCAATCAGCCCCAGCATTTT	.	.	TRBV18	TRBJ1-5
CASSQGRDRNQPQHF	TGTGCCAGCAGCCAAGGCCGGGACAGAAATCAGCCCCAGCATTTT	TRBD1	.	TRBV3-1/TRBV3-2	TRBJ1-5
CASSVAPGGLAGLNEQFF	TGTGCCAGCAGCGTAGCCCCTGGGGGACTAGCGGGGCTAAATGAGCAGTTCTTC	TRBD2	.	TRBV9	TRBJ2-1
CASSVAADNEQFF	TGTGCCAGCAGTGTAGCGGCGGACAATGAGCAGTTCTTC	.	.	TRBV6-4	TRBJ2-1
CASSIGGSGANVLTF	TGTGCCAGCAGTATAGGAGGGTCTGGGGCCAACGTCCTGACTTTC	.	.	TRBV28	TRBJ2-6
CASHRGLVTDTQYF	TGTGCCAGCCACAGGGGGCTCGTCACAGATACGCAGTATTTT	TRBD1	.	TRBV2	TRBJ2-3
CASSQESSSGANVLTF	TGCGCCAGCAGCCAAGAGAGTTCGTCTGGGGCCAACGTCCTGACTTTC	.	.	TRBV4-1	TRBJ2-6
CASSLGELAGADTQYF	TGCGCCAGCAGCTTGGGAGAATTAGCGGGAGCGGATACGCAGTATTTT	TRBD2	few	TRBV5-1	TRBJ2-3
CASSEGSAGNEQFF	TGTGCCAGCAGTGAGGGTTCAGCGGGCAATGAGCAGTTCTTC	.	.	TRBV6-4	TRBJ2-1
CASSLQGGSYEQYF	TGTGCCAGCAGCTTACAGGGGGGTTCCTACGAGCAGTACTTC	TRBD1	.	TRBV28	TRBJ2-7
CARNGESQNTGELFF	TGTGCCAGAAATGGGGAGAGCCAGAACACCGGGGAGCTGTTTTTT	.	.	TRBV30	TRBJ2-2
CSVAQGADYTF	TGCAGCGTCGCACAGGGCGCGGACTACACCTTC	.	once	TRBV29-1	TRBJ1-2
CASSQLRNEQFF	TGTGCCAGCAGTCAGCTCAGGAATGAGCAGTTCTTC	.	.	TRBV11-2	TRBJ2-1
CASLQSLPSDQPQHF	TGTGCCAGCCTACAGTCCCTGCCGTCCGATCAGCCCCAGCATTTT	.	.	TRBV28	TRBJ1-5
CATRGGWTDTQYF	TGTGCCACCAGAGGGGGCTGGACAGATACGCAGTATTTT	TRBD1	.	TRBV3-1/TRBV3-2	TRBJ2-3
CAISEAGGDTGELFF	TGTGCCATCAGTGAGGCGGGAGGGGACACCGGGGAGCTGTTTTTT	TRBD2	once	TRBV10-3	TRBJ2-2
CASSQATSGGAETQYF	TGCGCCAGCAGCCAAGCCACTAGCGGGGGGGCTGAGACCCAGTACTTC	TRBD2	.	TRBV4-1	TRBJ2-5
CASSIPTGRGYGYTF	TGTGCCAGTAGTATCCCGACAGGGCGAGGGTATGGCTACACCTTC	TRBD1	.	TRBV19	TRBJ1-2
CASSVVPYNEQFF	TGTGCCAGCTCAGTAGTCCCCTACAATGAGCAGTTCTTC	.	.	TRBV18	TRBJ2-1
CATSVKEGNQPQHF	TGTGCCACCAGTGTTAAAGAGGGCAATCAGCCCCAGCATTTT	.	.	TRBV24-1	TRBJ1-5
CASSPRDSGKVAKNIQYF	TGTGCCAGCTCACCACGGGATAGCGGGAAGGTAGCCAAAAACATTCAGTACTTC	TRBD2	.	TRBV18	TRBJ2-4
CASSRERGWGSPLHF	TGTGCCAGCAGCAGAGAAAGGGGATGGGGTTCACCCCTCCACTTT	.	.	TRBV3-1/TRBV3-2	TRBJ1-6